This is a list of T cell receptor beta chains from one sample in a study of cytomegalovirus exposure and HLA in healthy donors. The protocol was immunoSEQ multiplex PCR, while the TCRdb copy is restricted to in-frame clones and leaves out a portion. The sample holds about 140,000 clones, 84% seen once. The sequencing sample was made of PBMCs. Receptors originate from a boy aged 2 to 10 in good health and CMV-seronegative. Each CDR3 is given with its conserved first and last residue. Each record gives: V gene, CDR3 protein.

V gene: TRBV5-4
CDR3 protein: CASSLEPRGNQPQHF

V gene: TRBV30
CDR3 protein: CAWSIEANTEAFF

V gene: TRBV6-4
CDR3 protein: CASSDGGQSSYNEQFF

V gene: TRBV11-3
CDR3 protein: CASSLDEGVEQYF

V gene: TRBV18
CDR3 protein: CASSPIGPGEHYTF

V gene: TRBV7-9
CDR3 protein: CASSSGAYEQYF

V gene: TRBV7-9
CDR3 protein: CASSGRTGIHNEQFF

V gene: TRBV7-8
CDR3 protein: CASSLAGSPSYEQYF

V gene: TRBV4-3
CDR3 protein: CASSQDRSSGSFGGELFF

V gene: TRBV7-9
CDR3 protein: CASSRPVPSTDTQYF

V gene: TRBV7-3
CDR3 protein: CASSWGTSGGQYF

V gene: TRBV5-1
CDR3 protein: CASSSQQGPQGGQYF

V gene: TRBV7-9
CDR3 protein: CASSLLRYNEQFF

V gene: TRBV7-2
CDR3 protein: CASSRAGVLETQYF

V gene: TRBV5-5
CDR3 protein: CASSLKGEGLRGYTF

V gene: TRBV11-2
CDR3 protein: CASSLAGGGYTF

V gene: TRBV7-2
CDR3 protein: CASSVSRDRTYEQYF

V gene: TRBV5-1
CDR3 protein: CASSLIRGGHEQYF

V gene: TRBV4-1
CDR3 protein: CASSHYIPGELADTQYF

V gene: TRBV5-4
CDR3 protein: CASSQKAGLNTEAFF

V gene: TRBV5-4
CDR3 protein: CASSLGLAGANEQYF

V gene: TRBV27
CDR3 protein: CASSLNKLAREQYF

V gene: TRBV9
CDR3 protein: CASSVGRTDNEQYF

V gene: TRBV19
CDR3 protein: CATTIGGQGDTQYF

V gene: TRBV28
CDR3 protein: CASSTGQGRTDTQYF

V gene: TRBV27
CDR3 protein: CASSSAGGVGAFF

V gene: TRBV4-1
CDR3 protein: CASSRGGLAGYNEQFF

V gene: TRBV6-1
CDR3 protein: CASSEATGIGNTIYF

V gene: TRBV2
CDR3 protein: CASSPRTVNNSPLHF

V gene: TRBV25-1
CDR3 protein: CASRTVGPYDEQFF

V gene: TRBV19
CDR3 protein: CASSISRGQGYGYTF

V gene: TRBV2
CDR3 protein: CASRAGTSGRFDTQYF

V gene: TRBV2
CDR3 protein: CASSLEQGDYEQYF